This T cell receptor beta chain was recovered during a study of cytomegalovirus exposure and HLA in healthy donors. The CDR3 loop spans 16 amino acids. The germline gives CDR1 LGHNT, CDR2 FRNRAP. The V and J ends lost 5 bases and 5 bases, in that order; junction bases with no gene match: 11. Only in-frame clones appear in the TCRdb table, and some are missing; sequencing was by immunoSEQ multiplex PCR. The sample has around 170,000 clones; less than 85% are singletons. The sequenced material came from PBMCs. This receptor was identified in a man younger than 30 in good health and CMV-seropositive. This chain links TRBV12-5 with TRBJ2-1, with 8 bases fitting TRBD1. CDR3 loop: CASGRGQGDTNNEQFF. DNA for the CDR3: TGTGCTAGTGGTCGTGGACAGGGTGATACCAACAATGAGCAGTTCTTC.